This TCR beta chain was sequenced during a study of cytomegalovirus exposure and HLA in healthy donors. Study-wide background: There were approximately 80 million unique TCRs (from HLA-typed donors) in an early data release.

Both 60 Vbeta primers and 13 Jbeta primers went into the PCR. Profiling relied on immunoSEQ multiplex PCR, and the TCRdb table lists in-frame clones only, not all of them. In the table there are roughly 120,000 clones, 77% of which are singletons. Findings and limits, study-wide: Cytomegalovirus-associated status was assigned to some 160 TCR beta chains.

In its sample, this clone was seen once. What it recognizes is unknown. V lost 5 bases to trimming and J lost 7 bases; unmatched junction nucleotides: 14. Germline V CDR1 and CDR2: SGHVS, FQNEAQ. This CDR3 contains 17 residues. This sequence was found in a human donor in good health. The chain recombines TRBV7-8 with TRBJ2-3, with 11 bases identical to TRBD2. Sequenced sample: PBMCs. Here the CDR3 DNA reads TGTGCCAGCAGCCTTTTGGGAATAGCGGGAGGGCCGCATACGCAGTATTTT. Translation: CASSLLGIAGGPHTQYF.